This TCR beta chain was identified during a study of human thymus T cells. Study-level points and caveats: Seemingly biased V and J gene usage marked thymic and blood repertoires.

This table comes from immunoSEQ multiplex PCR, and its TCRdb copy is limited to in-frame clones, with some not included. The data contain 45,000 to 75,000 clones, about 94% of them singletons. The V and J ends lost 8 bases and 0 bases respectively, with 8 bases between them. Germline V lookup: CDR1 MNHNY, CDR2 SVGAGI (reference sequence). The CDR3 has 12 residues. In its sample, this clone was seen once. The antigen is not known. Having corrective surgery for congenital heart defects, healthy Finnish infants were the ones who donated. All available leukocytes, rather than a set cell count, yielded the blood DNA.

The sample was blood. The rearrangement uses TRBV6-6 and TRBJ2-7; unclear D gene. This clonotype was obtained from a boy under three years old with a congenital heart defect but otherwise immunologically healthy. CDR3 DNA sequence: TGTGCCAGCGGGAAGAACTCCTACGAGCAGTACTTC. This codes for CASGKNSYEQYF.